This T cell receptor beta chain was sequenced in a study of blood T cell repertoires in COVID-19. Study summary: COVID-19 samples collected from the United States, Italy and Spain covered acute and convalescent phases.

The V end lost 5 bases, the J end lost 3 bases, and 11 bases lay between the germline ends. Germline loops: CDR1 MDHEN, CDR2 SYDVKM. There are 13 residues in the CDR3. Generated by immunoSEQ multiplex PCR, the TCRdb table keeps only in-frame clones and is missing some. The sample lists about 250,000 clones; nearly 90% were seen once. This rearrangement joins TRBV28 to TRBJ2-7; perhaps TRBD1 as D (6 bases). This receptor was taken from a man aged 18 to 29 with active or convalescent COVID-19. Sequencing input: peripheral blood. The CDR3, as DNA: TGTGCCAGCAGTCCCCCAGGGGACTACGAGCAGTACTTC. Protein: CASSPPGDYEQYF.